The following is a TCR beta chain sequence with its context. Antigen: not known. This entry comes from a study of chemoradiotherapy in HPV16-positive cancers. Study-wide findings and caveats: For HPV16-positive patients, expanding HPV-responsive T cells associated with longer recurrence-free survival.

This table comes from immunoSEQ multiplex PCR, and its TCRdb copy is limited to in-frame clones, with some not included. The sample lists about 16,000 clones, 70% occurring once. Germline CDR1 reads MNHEY; CDR2 reads SVGAGI. After removal of 6 bases from V and 4 bases from J, the junction contained 8 bases not matched to a gene. This CDR3 contains 15 residues. Samples were taken several times over chemoradiotherapy. This sequence was found in a human donor with HPV-associated anogenital cancer. The specimen comprised tumor tissue, sampled from a patient who underwent chemoradiotherapy. The chain combines TRBV6-5 with TRBJ2-1; 8 nucleotides agree with TRBD2. The CDR3 protein is CASRSSGGAYNEQFF. The DNA for the CDR3 is TGTGCCAGCAGGTCGAGCGGGGGAGCTTACAATGAGCAGTTCTTC.